Only a few counts were recorded for the clone carrying this T cell receptor beta chain. The data stem from a study of T cells in Graves' hyperthyroidism and ophthalmopathy. TCR beta CDR3 regions were amplified from RNA. Carried out on the TCR CDR3, a first-round RT-PCR used the HTBI primer set. TCRdb recomputed calls from the multiplex PCR reads with MiXCR, one row per CDR3 protein. The sample yields 700,000 or so distinct CDR3 sequences, 14% seen once. V was clipped by 2 bases and J by 1 base, with 8 bases between them. This CDR3 comprises 15 residues. CDR1 is MGHRA and CDR2 is YSYEKL in the germline V gene.

J is TRBJ2-2 and V is TRBV4-1; weak D call: TRBD1 (5 bases). This sequence was found in a woman aged 45-65 years with Graves' ophthalmopathy. The sequencing input was blood. Here the CDR3 reads CASSQSDRNTGELFF. The CDR3 DNA sequence: TGCGCCAGCAGCCAAAGCGACAGGAACACCGGGGAGCTGTTTTTT.